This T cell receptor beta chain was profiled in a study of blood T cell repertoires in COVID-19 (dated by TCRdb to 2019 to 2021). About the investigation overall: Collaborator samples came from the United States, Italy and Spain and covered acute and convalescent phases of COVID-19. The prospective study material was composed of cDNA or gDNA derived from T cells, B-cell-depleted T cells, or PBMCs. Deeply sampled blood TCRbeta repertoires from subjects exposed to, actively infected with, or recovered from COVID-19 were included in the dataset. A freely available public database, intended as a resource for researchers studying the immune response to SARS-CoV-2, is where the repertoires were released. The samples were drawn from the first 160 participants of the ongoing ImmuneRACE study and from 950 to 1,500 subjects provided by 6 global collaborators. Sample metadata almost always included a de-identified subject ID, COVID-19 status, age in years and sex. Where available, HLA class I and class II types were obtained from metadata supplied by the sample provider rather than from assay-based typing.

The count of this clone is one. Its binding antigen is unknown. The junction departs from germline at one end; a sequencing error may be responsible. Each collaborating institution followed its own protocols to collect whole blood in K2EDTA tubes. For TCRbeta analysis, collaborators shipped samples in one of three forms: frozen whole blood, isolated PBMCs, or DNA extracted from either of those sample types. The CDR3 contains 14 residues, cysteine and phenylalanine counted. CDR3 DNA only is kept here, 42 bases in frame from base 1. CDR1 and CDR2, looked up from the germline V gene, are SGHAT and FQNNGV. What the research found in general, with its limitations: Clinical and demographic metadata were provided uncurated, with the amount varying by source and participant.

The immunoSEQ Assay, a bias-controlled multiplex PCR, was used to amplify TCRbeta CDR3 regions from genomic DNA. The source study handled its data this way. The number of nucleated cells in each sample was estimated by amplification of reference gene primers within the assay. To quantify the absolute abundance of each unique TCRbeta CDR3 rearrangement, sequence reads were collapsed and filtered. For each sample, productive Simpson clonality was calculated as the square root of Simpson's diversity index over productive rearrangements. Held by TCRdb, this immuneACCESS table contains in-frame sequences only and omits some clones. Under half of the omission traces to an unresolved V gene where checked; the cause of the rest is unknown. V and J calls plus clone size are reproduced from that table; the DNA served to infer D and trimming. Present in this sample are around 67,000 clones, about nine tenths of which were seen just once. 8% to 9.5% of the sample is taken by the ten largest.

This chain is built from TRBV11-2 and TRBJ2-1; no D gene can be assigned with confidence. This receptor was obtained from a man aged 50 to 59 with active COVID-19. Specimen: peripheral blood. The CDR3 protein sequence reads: CASSFNRQDNELFF. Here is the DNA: TGTGCCAGCAGCTTCAACAGACAAGACAATGAGCTGTTCTTC.